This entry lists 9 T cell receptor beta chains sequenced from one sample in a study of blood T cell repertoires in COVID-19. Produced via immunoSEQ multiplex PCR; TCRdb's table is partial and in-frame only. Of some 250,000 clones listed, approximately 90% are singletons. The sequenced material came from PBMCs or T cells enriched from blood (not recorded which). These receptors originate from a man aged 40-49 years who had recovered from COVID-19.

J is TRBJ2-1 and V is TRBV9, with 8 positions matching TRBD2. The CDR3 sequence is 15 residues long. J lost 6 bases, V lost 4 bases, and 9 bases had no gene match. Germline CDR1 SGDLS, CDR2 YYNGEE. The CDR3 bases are TGTGCCAGCAGCCCCAGCGGGAGCAGAGGCAATGAGCAGTTCTTC. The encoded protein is CASSPSGSRGNEQFF.

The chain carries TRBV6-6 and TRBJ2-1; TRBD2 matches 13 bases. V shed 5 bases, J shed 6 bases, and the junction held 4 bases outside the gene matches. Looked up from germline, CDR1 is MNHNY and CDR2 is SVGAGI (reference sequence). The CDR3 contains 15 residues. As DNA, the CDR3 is TGTGCCAGCAGTCTACTAGCGGGAGGGCGCAATGAGCAGTTCTTC. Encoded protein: CASSLLAGGRNEQFF.

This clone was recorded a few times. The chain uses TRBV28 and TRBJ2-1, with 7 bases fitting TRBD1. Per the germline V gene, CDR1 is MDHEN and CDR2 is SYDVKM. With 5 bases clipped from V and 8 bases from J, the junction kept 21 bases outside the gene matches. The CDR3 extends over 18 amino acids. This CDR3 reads CASSPDGGRQGEVYEQFF. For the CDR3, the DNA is TGTGCCAGCAGTCCAGATGGGGGCCGACAGGGTGAGGTTTATGAGCAGTTCTTC.

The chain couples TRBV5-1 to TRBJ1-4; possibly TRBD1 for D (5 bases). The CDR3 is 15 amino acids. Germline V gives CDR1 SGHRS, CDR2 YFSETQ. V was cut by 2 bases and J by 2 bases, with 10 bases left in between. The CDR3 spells CASSFGGGTNEKLFF. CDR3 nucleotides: TGCGCCAGCAGCTTCGGGGGAGGGACTAATGAAAAACTGTTTTTT.

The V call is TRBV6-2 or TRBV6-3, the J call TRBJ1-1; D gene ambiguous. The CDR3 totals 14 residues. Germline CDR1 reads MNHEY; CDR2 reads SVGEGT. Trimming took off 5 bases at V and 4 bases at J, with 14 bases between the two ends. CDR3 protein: CASSTTSFGTEAFF. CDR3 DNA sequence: TGTGCCAGCAGTACTACAAGCTTCGGCACTGAAGCTTTCTTT.

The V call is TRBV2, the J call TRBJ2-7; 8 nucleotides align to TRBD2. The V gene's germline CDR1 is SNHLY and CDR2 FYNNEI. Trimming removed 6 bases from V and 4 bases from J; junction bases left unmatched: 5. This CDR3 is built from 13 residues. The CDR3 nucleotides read TGTGCCAGCAGAGCGGGGGTCGGGTACGAGCAGTACTTC. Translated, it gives CASRAGVGYEQYF. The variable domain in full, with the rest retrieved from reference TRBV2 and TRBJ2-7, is EPEVTQTPSHQVTQMGQEVILRCVPISNHLYFYWYRQILGQKVEFLVSFYNNEISEKSEIFDDQFSVERPDGSNFTLKIRSTKLEDSAMYFCASRAGVGYEQYFGPGTRLTVT.

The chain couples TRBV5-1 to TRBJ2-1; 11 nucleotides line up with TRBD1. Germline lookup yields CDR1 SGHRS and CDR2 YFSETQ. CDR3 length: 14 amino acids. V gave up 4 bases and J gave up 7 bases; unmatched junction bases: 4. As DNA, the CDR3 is TGCGCCAGCAGCACGGACAGGGGGCTTAATGAGCAGTTCTTC. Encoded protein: CASSTDRGLNEQFF. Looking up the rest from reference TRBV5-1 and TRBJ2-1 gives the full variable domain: KAGVTQTPRYLIKTRGQQVTLSCSPISGHRSVSWYQQTPGQGLQFLFEYFSETQRNKGNFPGRFSGRQFSNSRSEMNVSTLELGDSALYLCASSTDRGLNEQFFGPGTRLTVL.

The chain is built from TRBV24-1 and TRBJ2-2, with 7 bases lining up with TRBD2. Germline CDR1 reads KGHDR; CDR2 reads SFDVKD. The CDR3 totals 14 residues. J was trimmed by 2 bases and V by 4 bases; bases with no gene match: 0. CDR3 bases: TGTGCCACCAGTGAGGGACTAAACACCGGGGAGCTGTTTTTT. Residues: CATSEGLNTGELFF.

CDR3 coding DNA: TGTGCCAGCAGCAGACAGGATCTTAACAATGAGCAGTTCTTC. It specifies CASSRQDLNNEQFF. The chain carries TRBV5-6 and TRBJ2-1, with D perhaps TRBD1 (6 bases). V was clipped by 4 bases and J by 5 bases, with 13 bases between them. The germline CDR1 and CDR2 sequences are SGHDT and YYEEEE. This CDR3 comprises 14 residues.